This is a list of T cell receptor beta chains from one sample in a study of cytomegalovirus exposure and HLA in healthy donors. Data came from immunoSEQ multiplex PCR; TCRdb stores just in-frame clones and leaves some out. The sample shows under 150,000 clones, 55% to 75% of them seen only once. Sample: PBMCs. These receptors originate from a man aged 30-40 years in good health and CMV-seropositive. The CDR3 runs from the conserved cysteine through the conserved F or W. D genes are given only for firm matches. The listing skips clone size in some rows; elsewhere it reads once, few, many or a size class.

cdr3_aa: CASSQSRGGREQYF
cdr3_nt: TGCGCCAGCAGCCAGTCCCGGGGGGGCCGCGAGCAGTACTTC
j_call: TRBJ2-7
clone_size: -
d_call: TRBD2
v_call: TRBV4-1

cdr3_aa: CASEGDQETQYF
cdr3_nt: TGTGCCAGCGAGGGGGACCAAGAGACCCAGTACTTC
j_call: TRBJ2-5
clone_size: -
d_call: -
v_call: TRBV11-1

cdr3_aa: CASSEGWTRSYGQYF
cdr3_nt: TGTGCCAGCAGTGAAGGCTGGACTCGGTCCTACGGGCAGTACTTC
j_call: TRBJ2-7
clone_size: few
d_call: -
v_call: TRBV6-1

cdr3_aa: CASADRRFRTEAFF
cdr3_nt: TGTGCCAGCGCTGATCGGAGGTTCCGCACTGAAGCTTTCTTT
j_call: TRBJ1-1
clone_size: -
d_call: -
v_call: TRBV7-9

cdr3_aa: CASSLAAENTGELFF
cdr3_nt: TGCGCCAGCAGCTTGGCTGCGGAAAACACCGGGGAGCTGTTTTTT
j_call: TRBJ2-2
clone_size: few
d_call: -
v_call: TRBV5-1

cdr3_aa: CASRERALDTQYF
cdr3_nt: TGTGCCAGCAGAGAGCGGGCCCTAGATACGCAGTATTTT
j_call: TRBJ2-3
clone_size: -
d_call: -
v_call: TRBV2

cdr3_aa: CASSEGQGQYF
cdr3_nt: TGTGCCAGCAGTGAAGGGCAGGGTCAGTACTTC
j_call: TRBJ2-7
clone_size: few
d_call: -
v_call: TRBV2

cdr3_aa: CASRYLAPGRRIPEAFF
cdr3_nt: TGTGCCAGCCGTTACTTGGCCCCGGGTCGCCGTATCCCTGAAGCTTTCTTT
j_call: TRBJ1-1
clone_size: once
d_call: -
v_call: TRBV27

cdr3_aa: CASSLYTRPEFEQYF
cdr3_nt: TGTGCCAGCAGCTTGTATACTAGACCCGAATTCGAGCAGTACTTC
j_call: TRBJ2-7
clone_size: -
d_call: -
v_call: TRBV5-8

cdr3_aa: CASSDPGIEAFF
cdr3_nt: TGTGCCAGCAGTGATCCAGGGATTGAAGCTTTCTTT
j_call: TRBJ1-1
clone_size: -
d_call: -
v_call: TRBV25-1

cdr3_aa: CASSPQGPGNTIYF
cdr3_nt: TGTGCCAGCAGCCCCCAGGGCCCCGGAAACACCATATATTTT
j_call: TRBJ1-3
clone_size: few
d_call: -
v_call: TRBV7-9

cdr3_aa: CASSQGSGEDYGYTF
cdr3_nt: TGTGCCAGCAGTCAAGGATCGGGGGAGGACTATGGCTACACCTTC
j_call: TRBJ1-2
clone_size: once
d_call: -
v_call: TRBV6-1

cdr3_aa: CASSGSRGHEKLFF
cdr3_nt: TGTGCCAGCAGTGGGAGCAGGGGGCATGAAAAACTGTTTTTT
j_call: TRBJ1-4
clone_size: -
d_call: TRBD1
v_call: TRBV28

cdr3_aa: CASSLAANSYEQYF
cdr3_nt: TGTGCCAGCAGCTTAGCCGCGAACTCCTACGAGCAGTACTTC
j_call: TRBJ2-7
clone_size: -
d_call: -
v_call: TRBV7-9

cdr3_aa: CASSFTAGATNEKLFF
cdr3_nt: TGTGCCAGCAGCTTCACCGCGGGCGCAACTAATGAAAAACTGTTTTTT
j_call: TRBJ1-4
clone_size: -
d_call: -
v_call: TRBV7-9

cdr3_aa: CSVGTTSTDTQYF
cdr3_nt: TGCAGCGTTGGGACTACTAGCACAGATACGCAGTATTTT
j_call: TRBJ2-3
clone_size: few
d_call: -
v_call: TRBV29-1

cdr3_aa: CASSSHILAGGLGDTQYF
cdr3_nt: TGTGCCAGCAGCTCCCATATTCTAGCGGGAGGGTTGGGAGATACGCAGTATTTT
j_call: TRBJ2-3
clone_size: few
d_call: TRBD2
v_call: TRBV9

cdr3_aa: CASSLGAMREKLFF
cdr3_nt: TGTGCCAGCAGCCTGGGGGCCATGAGAGAAAAACTGTTTTTT
j_call: TRBJ1-4
clone_size: -
d_call: -
v_call: TRBV5-6

cdr3_aa: CASIAQQGSYEQYF
cdr3_nt: TGTGCCAGCATAGCCCAACAGGGCTCCTACGAGCAGTACTTC
j_call: TRBJ2-7
clone_size: -
d_call: -
v_call: TRBV2

cdr3_aa: CASSLRFGTPTYEQYF
cdr3_nt: TGCGCCAGCAGCTTGCGGTTTGGGACACCTACCTACGAGCAGTACTTC
j_call: TRBJ2-7
clone_size: -
d_call: -
v_call: TRBV5-1

cdr3_aa: CASSPRDRFSGANVLTF
cdr3_nt: TGTGCCAGCAGCCCCCGGGACAGATTCTCTGGGGCCAACGTCCTGACTTTC
j_call: TRBJ2-6
clone_size: few
d_call: TRBD1
v_call: TRBV9

cdr3_aa: CASSYGGPNTEAFF
cdr3_nt: TGTGCCAGCAGTTACGGGGGCCCGAACACTGAAGCTTTCTTT
j_call: TRBJ1-1
clone_size: -
d_call: -
v_call: TRBV6-5

cdr3_aa: CASSIEGVKTEAFF
cdr3_nt: TGTGCCAGTAGTATAGAGGGCGTGAAGACTGAAGCTTTCTTT
j_call: TRBJ1-1
clone_size: -
d_call: -
v_call: TRBV19

cdr3_aa: CASSIGLAGGPRYNEQFF
cdr3_nt: TGTGCCAGTAGTATCGGACTAGCGGGAGGGCCTCGATACAATGAGCAGTTCTTC
j_call: TRBJ2-1
clone_size: -
d_call: TRBD2
v_call: TRBV19

cdr3_aa: CAIRTTSGTSSYNEQFF
cdr3_nt: TGTGCCATCAGAACTACTAGCGGGACGAGCTCCTACAATGAGCAGTTCTTC
j_call: TRBJ2-1
clone_size: -
d_call: TRBD2
v_call: TRBV10-3

cdr3_aa: CASSQDVRGNQPQHF
cdr3_nt: TGTGCCAGCAGCCAAGATGTTCGTGGCAATCAGCCCCAGCATTTT
j_call: TRBJ1-5
clone_size: -
d_call: -
v_call: TRBV4-2

cdr3_aa: CASSSSGSSYEQYF
cdr3_nt: TGCGCCAGCAGTTCCAGCGGGAGTTCCTACGAGCAGTACTTC
j_call: TRBJ2-7
clone_size: -
d_call: TRBD2
v_call: TRBV5-1

cdr3_aa: CASQRQGPSGNTIYF
cdr3_nt: TGTGCCAGCCAAAGACAGGGCCCCTCTGGAAACACCATATATTTT
j_call: TRBJ1-3
clone_size: -
d_call: TRBD1
v_call: TRBV5-4

cdr3_aa: CASREGAGNEQFF
cdr3_nt: TGTGCCAGCAGGGAGGGGGCAGGGAATGAGCAGTTCTTC
j_call: TRBJ2-1
clone_size: -
d_call: -
v_call: TRBV6-1

cdr3_aa: CASSYAGSLSEQYF
cdr3_nt: TGTGCCAGCAGTTACGCAGGTTCCCTATCCGAGCAGTACTTC
j_call: TRBJ2-7
clone_size: -
d_call: -
v_call: TRBV6-5

cdr3_aa: CASSLEAGPNEKLFF
cdr3_nt: TGCGCCAGCAGCTTGGAGGCGGGTCCTAATGAAAAACTGTTTTTT
j_call: TRBJ1-4
clone_size: many
d_call: -
v_call: TRBV5-1

cdr3_aa: CASSPRDRAENFYEQFF
cdr3_nt: TGTGCCAGCAGTCCACGGGACAGGGCTGAAAATTTCTATGAGCAGTTCTTC
j_call: TRBJ2-1
clone_size: -
d_call: TRBD1
v_call: TRBV27

cdr3_aa: CASSPGTGNYNEQFF
cdr3_nt: TGTGCCAGCAGCCCCGGGACAGGTAACTACAATGAGCAGTTCTTC
j_call: TRBJ2-1
clone_size: -
d_call: TRBD1
v_call: TRBV9

cdr3_aa: CASSQAGGYTDTQYF
cdr3_nt: TGCGCCAGCAGCCAAGCCGGGGGTTACACAGATACGCAGTATTTT
j_call: TRBJ2-3
clone_size: -
d_call: -
v_call: TRBV4-3

cdr3_aa: CASSPLAGVDEQYF
cdr3_nt: TGTGCCAGTAGTCCACTAGCGGGAGTAGACGAGCAGTACTTC
j_call: TRBJ2-7
clone_size: -
d_call: TRBD2
v_call: TRBV19

cdr3_aa: CASSFYPTLARNTGELFF
cdr3_nt: TGTGCCAGCAGTTTCTACCCCACACTAGCGAGAAACACCGGGGAGCTGTTTTTT
j_call: TRBJ2-2
clone_size: -
d_call: TRBD2
v_call: TRBV28

cdr3_aa: CSVTRLAGVSETQYF
cdr3_nt: TGCAGCGTCACAAGACTAGCGGGAGTTTCAGAGACCCAGTACTTC
j_call: TRBJ2-5
clone_size: -
d_call: TRBD2
v_call: TRBV29-1

cdr3_aa: CASSPTGTVAYGYTF
cdr3_nt: TGTGCCAGCAGCCCGACCGGGACAGTGGCCTATGGCTACACCTTC
j_call: TRBJ1-2
clone_size: -
d_call: TRBD1
v_call: TRBV5-4

cdr3_aa: CSVADAATNEKLFF
cdr3_nt: TGCAGCGTAGCGGACGCTGCAACTAATGAAAAACTGTTTTTT
j_call: TRBJ1-4
clone_size: -
d_call: -
v_call: TRBV29-1

cdr3_aa: CASSLIGTAEQYF
cdr3_nt: TGTGCCAGCAGCTTAATAGGAACAGCCGAGCAGTACTTC
j_call: TRBJ2-7
clone_size: -
d_call: -
v_call: TRBV7-3

cdr3_aa: CASSLVADTGELFF
cdr3_nt: TGTGCTAGCAGCTTAGTAGCGGACACCGGGGAGCTGTTTTTT
j_call: TRBJ2-2
clone_size: once
d_call: -
v_call: TRBV7-7

cdr3_aa: CASSLGGRQSAFF
cdr3_nt: TGTGCCAGCAGTTTGGGGGGGCGACAGTCAGCTTTCTTT
j_call: TRBJ1-1
clone_size: -
d_call: -
v_call: TRBV28

cdr3_aa: CASSPGTLSTDTQYF
cdr3_nt: TGTGCCAGCTCCCCCGGGACTCTTAGCACAGATACGCAGTATTTT
j_call: TRBJ2-3
clone_size: few
d_call: -
v_call: TRBV6-4

cdr3_aa: CASSGSPGAGELFF
cdr3_nt: TGTGCCAGCAGCGGGTCCCCCGGGGCCGGGGAGCTGTTTTTT
j_call: TRBJ2-2
clone_size: few
d_call: -
v_call: TRBV11-3

cdr3_aa: CASSRAGAGAIQYF
cdr3_nt: TGTGCCAGTAGTCGGGCAGGGGCAGGGGCCATTCAGTACTTC
j_call: TRBJ2-4
clone_size: -
d_call: -
v_call: TRBV19

cdr3_aa: CSVVPLAATVDTQYF
cdr3_nt: TGCAGCGTTGTCCCACTAGCGGCGACCGTGGATACGCAGTATTTT
j_call: TRBJ2-3
clone_size: -
d_call: TRBD2
v_call: TRBV29-1

cdr3_aa: CASSPPVEGNGYTF
cdr3_nt: TGTGCCAGCTCACCACCGGTGGAGGGGAATGGCTACACCTTC
j_call: TRBJ1-2
clone_size: -
d_call: -
v_call: TRBV18

cdr3_aa: CASSAIGGYGYTF
cdr3_nt: TGTGCCAGCAGTGCCATCGGGGGATATGGCTACACCTTC
j_call: TRBJ1-2
clone_size: few
d_call: -
v_call: TRBV6-4